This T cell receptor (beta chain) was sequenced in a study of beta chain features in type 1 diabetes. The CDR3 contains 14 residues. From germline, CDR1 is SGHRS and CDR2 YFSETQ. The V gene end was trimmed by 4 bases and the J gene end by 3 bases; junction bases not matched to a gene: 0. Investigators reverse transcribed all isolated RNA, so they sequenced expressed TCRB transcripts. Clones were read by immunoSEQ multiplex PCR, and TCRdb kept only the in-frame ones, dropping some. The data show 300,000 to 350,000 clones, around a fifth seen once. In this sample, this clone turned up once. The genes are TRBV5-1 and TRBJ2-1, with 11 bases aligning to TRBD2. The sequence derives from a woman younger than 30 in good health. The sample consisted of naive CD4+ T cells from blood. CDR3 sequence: CASSGTSGYNEQFF. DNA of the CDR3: TGCGCCAGCAGCGGGACTAGCGGCTACAATGAGCAGTTCTTC.